A single sample gave rise to the 22 T cell receptor beta chains below, sequenced in a study of cytomegalovirus exposure and HLA in healthy donors. Amplification used 60 Vbeta primers and 13 Jbeta primers. Clones were read by immunoSEQ multiplex PCR, and TCRdb kept only the in-frame ones, dropping some. The table lists 150,000 to 200,000 clones, approximately 80% of them singletons. The specimen sequenced was PBMCs. These receptors were collected from a man aged 18 to 29 in good health and CMV-seronegative.

The rearrangement uses TRBV4-2 and TRBJ1-2, with D perhaps TRBD1 (5 bases). With 7 bases removed from V and 3 bases from J, the gap between germline ends came to 18 bases. Germline V gene data show CDR1 as LGHNA and CDR2 as YNFKEQ. CDR3 size: 15 residues. CDR3 DNA: TGTGCCAGCAACCCGAATTCCTCGGGGGACTATGGCTACACCTTC. Protein: CASNPNSSGDYGYTF.

V gene TRBV11-3 combines with J gene TRBJ1-1; no reliable D call. Germline V gene lookup returns CDR1 SGHNT and CDR2 YENEEA. Trimming shortened V by 5 bases and J by 0 bases, and 7 bases separated the two germline ends. This CDR3 has 13 residues. The CDR3 DNA reads as TGTGCCAGCAGCACCACAGTGAACACTGAAGCTTTCTTT. It yields the protein CASSTTVNTEAFF.

The rearrangement uses TRBV12-5 and TRBJ2-1, with TRBD2 as a possible D gene (5 bases). The CDR3 consists of 14 residues. CDR1 and CDR2 (germline): LGHNT, FRNRAP. V dropped 7 bases and J dropped 3 bases, with 13 bases sitting between them. Written as DNA, the CDR3 is TGTGCTAGTGCTGCTAATCGGGGCTACAATGAGCAGTTCTTC. This codes for CASAANRGYNEQFF.

The V and J genes are TRBV7-3 and TRBJ2-1; 7 bases line up with TRBD2. This CDR3 is 15 amino acids long. V dropped 5 bases and J dropped 7; count of bases not matched to a gene: 11. CDR1 is SGHTA, CDR2 FQGTGA, per germline. CDR3 in amino acids: CASSPRGGPGNEQFF. The DNA for the CDR3 is TGTGCCAGCAGCCCAAGGGGAGGGCCCGGGAATGAGCAGTTCTTC.

The chain uses TRBV5-1 and TRBJ2-1; 7 bases align to TRBD2. The CDR3 has 14 amino acids. Trimming removed 4 bases from V and 4 bases from J; junction bases left unmatched: 5. The germline V gene encodes CDR1 SGHRS and CDR2 YFSETQ. This CDR3 reads CASSPGGFYNEQFF. CDR3 bases: TGCGCCAGCAGCCCCGGGGGGTTTTACAATGAGCAGTTCTTC.

In this sample, this clone turned up a few times. The chain has TRBV28 and TRBJ1-1; weak D call: TRBD1 (6 bases). Germline V CDR1 and CDR2: MDHEN, SYDVKM. Trimming left V 3 bases short and J 7 bases short, with 9 bases between. The CDR3 consists of 12 residues. The chain's CDR3 is CASSFSGVEAFF. DNA for the CDR3: TGTGCCAGCAGTTTTTCAGGGGTTGAAGCTTTCTTT.

The CDR3 bases are TGTGCCAGCAAGATAGAGGCGGGCAACACTGAAGCTTTCTTT. Translated, it gives CASKIEAGNTEAFF. The genes are TRBV2 and TRBJ1-1; D remains unclear. This CDR3 contains 14 residues. The germline V gene has CDR1 SNHLY and CDR2 FYNNEI. V was shortened by 7 bases and J by 2 bases, with 14 bases between the two germline ends.

V and J are TRBV6-6 and TRBJ2-7; 7 nucleotides agree with TRBD1. V was clipped by 0 bases and J by 3 bases; unmatched bases: 2. The CDR3 consists of 14 residues. Looked up from germline, CDR1 is MNHNY and CDR2 is SVGAGI (reference sequence). This CDR3 is CASSYSGQLYEQYF. As DNA, the CDR3 is TGTGCCAGCAGTTACTCGGGACAGCTCTACGAGCAGTACTTC.

The J gene is TRBJ2-1, the V gene TRBV27; a possible D gene is TRBD2 (6 bases). Germline V gene data show CDR1 as MNHEY and CDR2 as SMNVEV (reference sequence). V lost 3 bases, J lost 6 bases, and 12 bases lay in between. CDR3 size: 14 residues. The CDR3 is CASSFGASVNEQFF. CDR3 nucleotide sequence: TGTGCCAGCAGTTTCGGGGCTAGCGTCAATGAGCAGTTCTTC.

This clone was detected a few times. This chain joins TRBV2 and TRBJ1-6; 7 bases are shared with TRBD1. The CDR3 contains 15 residues. J was trimmed by 11 bases and V by 6 bases; bases with no gene match: 13. CDR1 is SNHLY and CDR2 is FYNNEI in the germline V gene. In DNA form, the CDR3 reads TGTGCCAGCAGGGAAAATACGGGACAGCGAACACCCCTCCACTTT. Amino acids: CASRENTGQRTPLHF. The full variable domain, completed using reference TRBV2 and TRBJ1-6, is EPEVTQTPSHQVTQMGQEVILRCVPISNHLYFYWYRQILGQKVEFLVSFYNNEISEKSEIFDDQFSVERPDGSNFTLKIRSTKLEDSAMYFCASRENTGQRTPLHFGNGTRLTVT.

The V and J genes are TRBV7-9 and TRBJ2-4; D might be TRBD2 (5 bases). The CDR3 has 14 residues. Germline V gene sequence: CDR1 SEHNR, CDR2 FQNEAQ (reference sequence). V lost 3 bases, J lost 5 bases, and 11 bases lay in between. CDR3 in DNA: TGTGCCAGCAGCTTGAGCGGTGTGGAAAACATTCAGTACTTC. It is translated as CASSLSGVENIQYF.

This sequence joins TRBV11-2 and TRBJ1-5; D is possibly TRBD1 (5 bases). The CDR3 has 15 amino acids. Germline values: CDR1 SGHAT, CDR2 FQNNGV. The ends were cut back, 4 bases at V and 4 bases at J, with 14 bases in the middle. The CDR3, as DNA: TGTGCCAGCAGCTCCCTAGGGGCAGTTAATCAGCCCCAGCATTTT. Residues: CASSSLGAVNQPQHF.

The rearrangement joins TRBV30 to TRBJ2-5; 8 positions match TRBD2. Germline CDR1 and CDR2: GTSNPN and SVGIG (reference sequence). The CDR3 extends over 12 amino acids. V dropped 6 bases and J dropped 11; count of bases not matched to a gene: 11. The CDR3 loop is CACPGRAGEQYF. The CDR3, as DNA: TGTGCCTGTCCCGGGAGGGCTGGGGAGCAGTACTTC.

In its sample, this clone was seen a few times. The chain employs TRBV6-1 and TRBJ2-7; 9 nucleotides match TRBD1. CDR3 length equals 16 residues. The germline gives CDR1 MNHNS, CDR2 SASEGT. Trimming removed 2 bases from V and 5 bases from J; junction bases left unmatched: 10. CDR3 nucleotide sequence: TGTGCCAGCAGTGAACAGAACAGGGGGCTGGCGGACGAGCAGTACTTC. Its protein product is CASSEQNRGLADEQYF.

The V and J genes are TRBV15 and TRBJ2-3, with 13 nucleotides matching TRBD2. Germline CDR1 is LNHNV and CDR2 is YYDKDF (reference sequence). Losses at the gene ends were 3 bases for V and 8 bases for J; bases not matched to a gene: 5. The CDR3 runs to 15 residues. The CDR3 coding sequence is TGTGCCACCAGCAGGGGACTAGCGGGGTTAAGTACGCAGTATTTT. Its translation is CATSRGLAGLSTQYF.

The chain has TRBV2 and TRBJ2-5, with 7 positions matching TRBD1. This CDR3 has 14 amino acids. Germline V CDR1 and CDR2: SNHLY, FYNNEI. V was clipped by 8 bases and J by 7 bases; unmatched bases: 13. The CDR3 nucleotides read TGTGCCAGCCGAAGGGACAGTCAAACCGGGACCCAGTACTTC. This translates into CASRRDSQTGTQYF.

The rearrangement joins TRBV7-9 to TRBJ2-7; TRBD1 aligns across 8 bases. In germline, CDR1 is SEHNR, CDR2 FQNEAQ (reference sequence). The CDR3 runs to 15 residues. V was clipped by 5 bases and J by 3 bases; unmatched bases: 9. The CDR3 DNA is TGTGCCAGCAGCCACTACGGGACAGGCCTCTACGAGCAGTACTTC. Its translation: CASSHYGTGLYEQYF.

Worth noting for this clone: It is likely a read error, because the conserved phenylalanine at the end of the CDR3 is missing. The rearrangement joins TRBV9 to TRBJ1-3; 8 nucleotides line up with TRBD1. V shed 6 bases, J shed 3 bases, and the junction held 11 bases outside the gene matches. Germline CDR1 SGDLS, CDR2 YYNGEE. The CDR3 sequence is 16 residues long. The CDR3 DNA follows: TGTGCCAGCAACTCCTTGGACAGGGCGAATGGAAACACCATATATCTT. Translated, it gives CASNSLDRANGNTIYL.

This clone came up a few times. The chain is built from TRBV6-6 and TRBJ2-3; TRBD1 might be the D (5 bases). The CDR3 has 13 amino acids. Germline V gene sequence: CDR1 MNHNY, CDR2 SVGAGI (reference sequence). Deletions cut 7 bases from V and 3 bases from J, with 11 bases between. The chain's CDR3 is CASTRGRTDTQYF. DNA for the CDR3: TGTGCCAGCACTAGGGGTCGGACAGATACGCAGTATTTT.

This chain joins TRBV2 and TRBJ2-7, with D maybe TRBD2 (5 bases). The CDR3 is 14 amino acids. V lost 5 bases and J 0 bases, leaving 11 bases between the germline ends. Germline CDR1 and CDR2: SNHLY and FYNNEI. The CDR3 nucleotides read TGTGCCAGCAGTCCGGACTCGGTCTCCTACGAGCAGTACTTC. Protein product: CASSPDSVSYEQYF. The full variable domain, with the rest looked up from reference TRBV2 and TRBJ2-7, is EPEVTQTPSHQVTQMGQEVILRCVPISNHLYFYWYRQILGQKVEFLVSFYNNEISEKSEIFDDQFSVERPDGSNFTLKIRSTKLEDSAMYFCASSPDSVSYEQYFGPGTRLTVT.

This clone has just one count. J is TRBJ2-1 and V is TRBV11-3; D possibly corresponds to TRBD2 (5 bases). Deletions cut 3 bases from V and 7 bases from J, with 13 bases between. CDR3 size: 14 residues. Germline V gene sequence: CDR1 SGHNT, CDR2 YENEEA. The DNA of the CDR3 is TGTGCCAGCAGCTTCTCCGAGGGAGCGAATGAGCAGTTCTTC. Residues: CASSFSEGANEQFF.

The chain combines TRBV27 with TRBJ1-1; a weak D match, TRBD1 (6 bases). V lost 3 bases to trimming and J lost 3 bases, with 11 bases between them. This CDR3 has 14 residues. In germline, CDR1 is MNHEY, CDR2 SMNVEV (reference sequence). The CDR3 DNA is TGTGCCAGCAGTTTGACAAGGGGGTACACTGAAGCTTTCTTT. Amino acid sequence: CASSLTRGYTEAFF.